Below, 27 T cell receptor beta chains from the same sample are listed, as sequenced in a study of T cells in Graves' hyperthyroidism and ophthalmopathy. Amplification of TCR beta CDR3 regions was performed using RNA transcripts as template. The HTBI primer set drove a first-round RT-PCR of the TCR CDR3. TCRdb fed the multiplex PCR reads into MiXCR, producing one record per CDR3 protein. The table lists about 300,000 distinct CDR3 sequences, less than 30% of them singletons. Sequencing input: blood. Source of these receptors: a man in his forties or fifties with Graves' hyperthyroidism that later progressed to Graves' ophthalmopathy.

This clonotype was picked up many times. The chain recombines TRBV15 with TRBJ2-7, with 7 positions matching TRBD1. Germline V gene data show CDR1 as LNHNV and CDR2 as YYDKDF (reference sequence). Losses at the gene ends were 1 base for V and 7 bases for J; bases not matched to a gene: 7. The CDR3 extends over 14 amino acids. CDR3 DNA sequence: TGTGCCACCAGCAGAGGACAGGGCTTTTGGGAGCAGTACTTC. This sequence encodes CATSRGQGFWEQYF.

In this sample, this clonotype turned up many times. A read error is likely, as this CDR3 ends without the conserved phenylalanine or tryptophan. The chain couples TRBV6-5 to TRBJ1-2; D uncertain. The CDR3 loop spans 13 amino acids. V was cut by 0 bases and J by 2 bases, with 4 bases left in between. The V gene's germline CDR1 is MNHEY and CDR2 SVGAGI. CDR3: CASSYSSNYGYTL. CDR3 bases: TGTGCCAGCAGTTACTCCAGCAACTATGGCTACACCCTC.

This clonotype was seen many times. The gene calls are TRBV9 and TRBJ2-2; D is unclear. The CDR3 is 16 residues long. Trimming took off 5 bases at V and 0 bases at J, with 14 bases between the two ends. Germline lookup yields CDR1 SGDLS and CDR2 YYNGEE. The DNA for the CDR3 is TGTGCCAGCAGGGGCCCCCAAGACCCGAACACCGGGGAGCTGTTTTTT. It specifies CASRGPQDPNTGELFF.

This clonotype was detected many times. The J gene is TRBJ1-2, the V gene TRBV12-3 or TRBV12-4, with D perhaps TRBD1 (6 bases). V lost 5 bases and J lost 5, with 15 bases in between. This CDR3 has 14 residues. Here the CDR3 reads CASSGPGQGYGYTF. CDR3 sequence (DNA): TGTGCCAGCAGTGGTCCGGGACAAGGGTATGGCTACACCTTC.

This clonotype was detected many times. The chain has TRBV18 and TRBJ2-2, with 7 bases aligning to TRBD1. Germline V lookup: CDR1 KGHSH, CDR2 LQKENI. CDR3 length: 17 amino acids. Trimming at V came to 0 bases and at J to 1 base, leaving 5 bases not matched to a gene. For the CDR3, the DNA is TGTGCCAGCTCACCACCCCACGGGACAGTGAACACCGGGGAGCTGTTTTTT. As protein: CASSPPHGTVNTGELFF.

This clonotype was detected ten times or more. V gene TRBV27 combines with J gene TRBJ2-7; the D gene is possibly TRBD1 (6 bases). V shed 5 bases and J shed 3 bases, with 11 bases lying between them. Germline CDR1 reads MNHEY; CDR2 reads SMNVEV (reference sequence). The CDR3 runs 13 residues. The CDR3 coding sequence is TGTGCCAGCAGTCTGCGGACAGACTACGAGCAGTACTTC. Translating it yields CASSLRTDYEQYF.

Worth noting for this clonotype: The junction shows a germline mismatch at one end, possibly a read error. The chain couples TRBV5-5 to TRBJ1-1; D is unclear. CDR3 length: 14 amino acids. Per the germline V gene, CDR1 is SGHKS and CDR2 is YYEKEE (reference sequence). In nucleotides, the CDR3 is TGTGCCAGCAGCTTGGAGGTATTGAACACCGAAGCTTTCTTT. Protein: CASSLEVLNTEAFF.

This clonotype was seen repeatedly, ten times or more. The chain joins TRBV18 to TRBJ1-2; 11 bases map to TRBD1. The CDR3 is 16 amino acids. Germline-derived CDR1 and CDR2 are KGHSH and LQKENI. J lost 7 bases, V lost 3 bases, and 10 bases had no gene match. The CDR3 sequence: CASSPYGGQGASGYTF. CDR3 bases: TGTGCCAGCTCACCGTACGGAGGACAGGGGGCAAGTGGCTACACCTTC.

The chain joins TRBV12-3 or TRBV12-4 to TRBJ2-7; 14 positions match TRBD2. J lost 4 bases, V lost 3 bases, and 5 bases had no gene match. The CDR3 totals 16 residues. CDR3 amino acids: CASSLGTSGSKYEQYF. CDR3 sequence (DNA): TGTGCCAGCAGTTTGGGGACTAGCGGGAGTAAGTACGAGCAGTACTTC.

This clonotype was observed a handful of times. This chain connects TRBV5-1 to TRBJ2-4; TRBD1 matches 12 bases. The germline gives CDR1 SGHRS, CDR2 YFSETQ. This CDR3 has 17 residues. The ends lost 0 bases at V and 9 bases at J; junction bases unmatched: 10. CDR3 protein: CASSLEPGQGAFSIQYF. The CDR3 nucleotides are TGCGCCAGCAGCTTGGAGCCGGGACAGGGGGCGTTCAGCATTCAGTACTTC.

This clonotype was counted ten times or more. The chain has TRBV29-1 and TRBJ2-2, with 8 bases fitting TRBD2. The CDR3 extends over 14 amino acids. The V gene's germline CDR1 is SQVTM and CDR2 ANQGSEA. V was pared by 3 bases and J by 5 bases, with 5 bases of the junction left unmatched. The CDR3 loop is CSVEAGGGTGELFF. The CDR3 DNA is TGCAGCGTTGAGGCGGGAGGAGGGACCGGGGAGCTGTTTTTT.

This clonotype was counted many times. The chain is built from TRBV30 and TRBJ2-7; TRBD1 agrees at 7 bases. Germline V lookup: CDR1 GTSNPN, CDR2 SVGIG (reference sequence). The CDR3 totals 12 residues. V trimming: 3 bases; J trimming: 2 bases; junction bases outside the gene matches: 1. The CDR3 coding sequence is TGTGCCTGGAGCGACAGGGCCTACGAGCAGTACTTC. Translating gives CAWSDRAYEQYF. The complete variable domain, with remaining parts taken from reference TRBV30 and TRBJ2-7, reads SQTIHQWPATLVQPVGSPLSLECTVEGTSNPNLYWYRQAAGRGLQLLFYSVGIGQISSEVPQNLSASRPQDRQFILSSKKLLLSDSGFYLCAWSDRAYEQYFGPGTRLTVT.

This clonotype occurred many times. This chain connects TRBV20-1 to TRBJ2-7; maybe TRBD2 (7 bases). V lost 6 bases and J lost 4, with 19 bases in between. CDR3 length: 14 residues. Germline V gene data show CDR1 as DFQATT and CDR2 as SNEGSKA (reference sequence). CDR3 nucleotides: TGCAGTGCACCCAAGGGGGGAGGGCCTTACGAGCAGTACTTC. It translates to CSAPKGGGPYEQYF.

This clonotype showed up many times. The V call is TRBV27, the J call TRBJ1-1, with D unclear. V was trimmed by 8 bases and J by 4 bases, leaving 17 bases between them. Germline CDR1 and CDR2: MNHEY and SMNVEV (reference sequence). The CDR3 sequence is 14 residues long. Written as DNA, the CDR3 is TGTGCCAGCCGCCTTGGTGCGAAGGGCACTGAAGCTTTCTTT. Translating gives CASRLGAKGTEAFF.

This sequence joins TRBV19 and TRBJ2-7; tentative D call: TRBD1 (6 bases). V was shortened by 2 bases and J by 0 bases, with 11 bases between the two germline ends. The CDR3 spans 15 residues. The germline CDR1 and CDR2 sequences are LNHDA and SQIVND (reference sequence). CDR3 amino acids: CASSINPGDSYEQYF. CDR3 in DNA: TGTGCCAGTAGTATAAATCCAGGGGACTCCTACGAGCAGTACTTC.

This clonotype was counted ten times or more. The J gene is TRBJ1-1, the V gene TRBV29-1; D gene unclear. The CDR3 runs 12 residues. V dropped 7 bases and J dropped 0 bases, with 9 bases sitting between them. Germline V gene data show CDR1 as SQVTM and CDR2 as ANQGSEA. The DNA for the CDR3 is TGCAGCGGAGGACCCATGAACACTGAAGCTTTCTTT. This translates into CSGGPMNTEAFF.

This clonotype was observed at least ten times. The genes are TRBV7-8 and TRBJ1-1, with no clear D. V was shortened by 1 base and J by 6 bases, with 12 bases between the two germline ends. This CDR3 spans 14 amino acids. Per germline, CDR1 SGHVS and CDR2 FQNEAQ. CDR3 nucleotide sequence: TGTGCCAGCAGCTTAGGGGCGGCACAGTCTGAAGCTTTCTTT. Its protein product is CASSLGAAQSEAFF.

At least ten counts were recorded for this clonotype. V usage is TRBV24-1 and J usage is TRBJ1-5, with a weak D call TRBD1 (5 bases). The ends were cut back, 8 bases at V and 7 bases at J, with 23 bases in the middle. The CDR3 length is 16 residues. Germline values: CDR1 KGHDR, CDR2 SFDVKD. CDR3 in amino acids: CATIGLIRGGRQPQHF. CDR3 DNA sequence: TGTGCCACCATCGGGCTAATAAGGGGCGGGAGGCAGCCCCAGCATTTT.

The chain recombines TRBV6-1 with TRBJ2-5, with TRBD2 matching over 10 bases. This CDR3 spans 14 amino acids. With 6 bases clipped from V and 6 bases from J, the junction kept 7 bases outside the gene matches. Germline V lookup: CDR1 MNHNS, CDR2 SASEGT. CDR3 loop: CASRIGLAAQTQYF. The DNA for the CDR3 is TGTGCCAGCAGAATTGGACTAGCGGCACAGACCCAGTACTTC.

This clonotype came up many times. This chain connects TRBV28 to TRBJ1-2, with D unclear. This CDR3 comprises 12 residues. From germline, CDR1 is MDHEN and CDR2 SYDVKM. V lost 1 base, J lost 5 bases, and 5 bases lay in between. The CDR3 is CASSLSRYGYTF. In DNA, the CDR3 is TGTGCCAGCAGTTTATCCAGATATGGCTACACCTTC.

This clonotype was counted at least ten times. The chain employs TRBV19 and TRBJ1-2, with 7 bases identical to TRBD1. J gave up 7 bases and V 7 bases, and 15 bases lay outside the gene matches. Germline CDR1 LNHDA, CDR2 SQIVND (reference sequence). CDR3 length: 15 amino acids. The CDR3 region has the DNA TGTGCCAGTAAAGAGCTCAGAACAGGGGTCAGTGGCTACACCTTC. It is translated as CASKELRTGVSGYTF.

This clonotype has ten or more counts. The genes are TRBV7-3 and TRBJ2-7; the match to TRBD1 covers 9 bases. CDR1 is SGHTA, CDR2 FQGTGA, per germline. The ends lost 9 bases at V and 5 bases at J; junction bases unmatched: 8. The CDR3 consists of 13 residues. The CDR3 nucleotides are TGTGCCAGTTCCCGGGACAGGGAGAACGAGCAGTACTTC. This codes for CASSRDRENEQYF.

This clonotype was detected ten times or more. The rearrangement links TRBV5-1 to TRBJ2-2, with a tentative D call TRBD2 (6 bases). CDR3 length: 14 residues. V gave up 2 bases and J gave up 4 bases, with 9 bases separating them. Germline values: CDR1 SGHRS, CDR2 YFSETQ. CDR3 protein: CASSLTAGTGELFF. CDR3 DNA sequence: TGCGCCAGCAGCTTAACAGCGGGCACCGGGGAGCTGTTTTTT.

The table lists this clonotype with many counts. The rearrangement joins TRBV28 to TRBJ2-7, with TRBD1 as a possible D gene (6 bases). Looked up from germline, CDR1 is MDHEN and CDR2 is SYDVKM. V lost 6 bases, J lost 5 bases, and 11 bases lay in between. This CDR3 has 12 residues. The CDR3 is CASSIRDNEQYF. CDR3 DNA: TGTGCCAGCAGCATCCGGGACAACGAGCAGTACTTC.

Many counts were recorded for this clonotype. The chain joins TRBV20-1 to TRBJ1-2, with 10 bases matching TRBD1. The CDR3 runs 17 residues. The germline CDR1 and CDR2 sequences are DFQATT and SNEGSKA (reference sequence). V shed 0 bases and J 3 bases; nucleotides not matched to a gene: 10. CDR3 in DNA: TGCAGTGCTAGAGATTTGGACAGGGGGGGCGGGGACTATGGCTACACCTTC. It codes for CSARDLDRGGGDYGYTF.

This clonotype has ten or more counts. The CDR3 spells CASSPILVTGGYEQYF. The CDR3 coding sequence is TGTGCCAGCAGTCCCATTCTCGTGACAGGGGGCTACGAGCAGTACTTC. V and J are TRBV28 and TRBJ2-7; 9 nucleotides align to TRBD1. With 5 bases clipped from V and 3 bases from J, the junction kept 11 bases outside the gene matches. The length of the CDR3 is 16 residues. Germline V gene lookup returns CDR1 MDHEN and CDR2 SYDVKM.

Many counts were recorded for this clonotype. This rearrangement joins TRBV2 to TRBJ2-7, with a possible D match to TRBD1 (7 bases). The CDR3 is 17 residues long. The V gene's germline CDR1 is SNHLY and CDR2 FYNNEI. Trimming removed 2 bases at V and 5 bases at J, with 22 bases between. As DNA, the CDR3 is TGTGCCAGCAGTGAACCGCGGCGGGAACAGGGGAGCAACGAGCAGTACTTC. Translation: CASSEPRREQGSNEQYF.